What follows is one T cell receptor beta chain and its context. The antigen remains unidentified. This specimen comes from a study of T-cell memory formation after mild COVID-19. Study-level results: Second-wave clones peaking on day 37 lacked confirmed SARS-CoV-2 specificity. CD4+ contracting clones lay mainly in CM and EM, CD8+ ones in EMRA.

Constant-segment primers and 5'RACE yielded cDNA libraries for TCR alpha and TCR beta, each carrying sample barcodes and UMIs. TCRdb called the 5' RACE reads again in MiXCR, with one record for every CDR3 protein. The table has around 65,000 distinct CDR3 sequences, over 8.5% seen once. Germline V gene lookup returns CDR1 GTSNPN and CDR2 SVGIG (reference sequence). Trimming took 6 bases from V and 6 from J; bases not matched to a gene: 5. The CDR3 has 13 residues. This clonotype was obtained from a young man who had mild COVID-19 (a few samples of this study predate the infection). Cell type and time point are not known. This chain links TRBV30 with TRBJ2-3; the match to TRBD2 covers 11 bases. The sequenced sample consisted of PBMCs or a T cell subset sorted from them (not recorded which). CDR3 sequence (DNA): TGTGCCTGTTCACTAGCGGGGGCGGATACGCAGTATTTT. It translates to CACSLAGADTQYF.